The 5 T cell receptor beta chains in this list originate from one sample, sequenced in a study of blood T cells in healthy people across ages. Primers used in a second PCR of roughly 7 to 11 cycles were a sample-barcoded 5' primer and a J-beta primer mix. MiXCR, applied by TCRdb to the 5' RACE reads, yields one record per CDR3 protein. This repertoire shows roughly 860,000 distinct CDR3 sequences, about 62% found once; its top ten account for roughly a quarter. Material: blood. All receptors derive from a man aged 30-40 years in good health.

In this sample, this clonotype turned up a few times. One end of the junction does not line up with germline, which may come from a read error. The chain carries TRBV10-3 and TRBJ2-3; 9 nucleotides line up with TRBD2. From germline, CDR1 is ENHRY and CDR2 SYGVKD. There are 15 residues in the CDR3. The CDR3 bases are TGTGCCATCAATGAGGTAGCGGGGGTCGGAGATACGCAGTATTTT. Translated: CAINEVAGVGDTQYF.

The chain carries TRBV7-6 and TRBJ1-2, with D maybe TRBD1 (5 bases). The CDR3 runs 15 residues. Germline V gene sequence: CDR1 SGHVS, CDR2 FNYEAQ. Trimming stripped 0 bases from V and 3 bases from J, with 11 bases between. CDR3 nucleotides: TGTGCCAGCAGCTTAGCCCAGGGAGTCGACTATGGCTACACCTTC. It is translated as CASSLAQGVDYGYTF. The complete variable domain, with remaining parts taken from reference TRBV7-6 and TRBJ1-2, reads GAGVSQSPRYKVTKRGQDVALRCDPISGHVSLYWYRQALGQGPEFLTYFNYEAQQDKSGLPNDRFSAERPEGSISTLTIQRTEQRDSAMYRCASSLAQGVDYGYTFGSGTRLTVV.

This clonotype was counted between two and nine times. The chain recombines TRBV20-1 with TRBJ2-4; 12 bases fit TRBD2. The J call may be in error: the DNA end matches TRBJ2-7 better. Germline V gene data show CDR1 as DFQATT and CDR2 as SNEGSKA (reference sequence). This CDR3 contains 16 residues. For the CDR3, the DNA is TGCAGTGCTAGAGATAGGCTAGCGGGGGGGAGGTTCGAGCAGTACTTC. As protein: CSARDRLAGGRFEQYF.

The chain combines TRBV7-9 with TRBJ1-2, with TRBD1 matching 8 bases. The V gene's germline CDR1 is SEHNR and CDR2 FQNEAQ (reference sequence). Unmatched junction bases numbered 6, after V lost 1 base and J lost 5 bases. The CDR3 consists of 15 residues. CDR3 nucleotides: TGTGCCAGCAGCTTAGATGACAGGGGAACTTATGGCTACACCTTC. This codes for CASSLDDRGTYGYTF.

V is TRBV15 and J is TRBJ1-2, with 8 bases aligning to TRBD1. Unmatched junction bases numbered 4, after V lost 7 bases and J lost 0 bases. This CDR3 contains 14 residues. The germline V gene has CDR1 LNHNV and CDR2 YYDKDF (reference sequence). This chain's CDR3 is CATIGQGPNYGYTF. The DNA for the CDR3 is TGTGCCACCATAGGACAGGGCCCTAACTATGGCTACACCTTC. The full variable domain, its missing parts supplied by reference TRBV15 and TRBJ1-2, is DAMVIQNPRYQVTQFGKPVTLSCSQTLNHNVMYWYQQKSSQAPKLLFHYYDKDFNNEADTPDNFQSRRPNTSFCFLDIRSPGLGDTAMYLCATIGQGPNYGYTFGSGTRLTVV.